Below are 19 T cell receptor beta chains sequenced from a single sample in a study of T cell repertoires in cytomegalovirus infection. In TCRdb, the reads were re-called with MiXCR into one record per CDR3 protein. The sample comprises approximately 730,000 distinct CDR3 sequences, approximately 32% of which are singletons, and about 12% rests with the top ten. Antigens of these TCRs are unknown. The source material was cultured CD8+ T cells from PBMCs, sampled from culture after CMV antigen stimulation. The receptors were gathered from a human donor in good health (CMV status not recorded). Some clones in this sample may be carry-over from other donors' samples.

This clonotype came up a few times. The chain carries TRBV28 and TRBJ1-1, with D unclear. V lost 7 bases and J lost 5, with 11 bases in between. This CDR3 has 12 residues. Germline CDR1 MDHEN, CDR2 SYDVKM. CDR3 in amino acids: CASTLARTEAFF. CDR3 in DNA: TGTGCCAGCACCCTGGCGAGGACTGAAGCTTTCTTT. Full variable domain (outside the CDR3, taken from reference TRBV28 and TRBJ1-1): DVKVTQSSRYLVKRTGEKVFLECVQDMDHENMFWYRQDPGLGLRLIYFSYDVKMKEKGDIPEGYSVSREKKERFSLILESASTNQTSMYLCASTLARTEAFFGQGTRLTVV.

V usage is TRBV4-1 and J usage is TRBJ2-3, with TRBD2 matching 9 bases. V lost 0 bases to trimming and J lost 5 bases; unmatched junction nucleotides: 6. The CDR3 totals 16 residues. Germline-derived CDR1 and CDR2 are MGHRA and YSYEKL. The CDR3 DNA sequence: TGCGCCAGCAGCCAAGATAGCGGGGGTCCCGGAGATACGCAGTATTTT. This gives the protein CASSQDSGGPGDTQYF.

The chain carries TRBV2 and TRBJ2-7; 8 nucleotides match TRBD1. The CDR3 extends over 15 amino acids. The V segment lost 3 bases and the J segment 5 bases; nucleotides outside the gene matches: 9. Germline values: CDR1 SNHLY, CDR2 FYNNEI. CDR3 amino acids: CASSEWTGKGHEQYF. Written as DNA, the CDR3 is TGTGCCAGCAGTGAGTGGACAGGGAAGGGCCACGAGCAGTACTTC. The whole variable domain, remainder taken from reference TRBV2 and TRBJ2-7, is EPEVTQTPSHQVTQMGQEVILRCVPISNHLYFYWYRQILGQKVEFLVSFYNNEISEKSEIFDDQFSVERPDGSNFTLKIRSTKLEDSAMYFCASSEWTGKGHEQYFGPGTRLTVT.

This sequence joins TRBV9 and TRBJ1-1; 8 nucleotides match TRBD1. V gave up 3 bases and J gave up 0 bases; unmatched junction bases: 13. The CDR3 loop spans 18 amino acids. Germline lookup yields CDR1 SGDLS and CDR2 YYNGEE. Here the CDR3 reads CASSATGIRGQVNTEAFF. The CDR3, as DNA: TGTGCCAGCAGCGCGACGGGGATTAGGGGACAGGTGAACACTGAAGCTTTCTTT.

A few counts support this clonotype. The rearrangement joins TRBV7-9 to TRBJ1-2, with 12 bases matching TRBD1. The CDR3 has 14 residues. J was trimmed by 6 bases and V by 5 bases; bases with no gene match: 4. Per the germline V gene, CDR1 is SEHNR and CDR2 is FQNEAQ (reference sequence). In nucleotides, the CDR3 is TGTGCCAGCAGCCACGGGACAGGGGGCAATGGCTACACCTTC. Amino acids: CASSHGTGGNGYTF.

The chain joins TRBV29-1 to TRBJ1-2; the D is unclear. This CDR3 has 13 residues. Trimming shortened V by 3 bases and J by 3 bases, and 11 bases separated the two germline ends. Germline-derived CDR1 and CDR2 are SQVTM and ANQGSEA. The CDR3 loop is CSVDRRSYYGYTF. In DNA, the CDR3 is TGCAGCGTTGACCGCCGGTCTTACTATGGCTACACCTTC.

This clonotype appeared a few times. The chain carries TRBV6-6 and TRBJ2-3, with 11 nucleotides matching TRBD2. The CDR3 totals 15 residues. V gave up 0 bases and J gave up 11 bases; unmatched junction bases: 7. Germline CDR1 and CDR2: MNHNY and SVGAGI (reference sequence). The CDR3 loop reads CASSYSVTSGDLQYF. CDR3 DNA sequence: TGTGCCAGCAGTTACTCGGTGACTAGCGGGGATCTGCAGTATTTT.

V is TRBV20-1 and J is TRBJ2-3; 12 bases align to TRBD2. V lost 3 bases and J lost 6; bases outside the gene matches: 13. Germline V CDR1 and CDR2: DFQATT, SNEGSKA (reference sequence). The CDR3 runs 17 residues. In DNA form, the CDR3 reads TGCAGTGCTAGTGAGACTAGCGGGAGAATGATTGCGGATACGCAGTATTTT. Translated: CSASETSGRMIADTQYF.

This clonotype was seen more than once but under ten times. V and J are TRBV10-3 and TRBJ1-2; D call uncertain. V was pared by 0 bases and J by 2 bases, with 7 bases between. Germline values: CDR1 ENHRY, CDR2 SYGVKD. The CDR3 sequence is 14 residues long. The CDR3 protein is CAISESGWNYGYTF. CDR3 DNA sequence: TGTGCCATCAGTGAGTCGGGTTGGAACTATGGCTACACCTTC.

This clonotype was counted a few times. V is TRBV24-1 and J is TRBJ1-2; D call uncertain. The ends were cut back, 2 bases at V and 3 bases at J, with 12 bases in the middle. Germline assignment: CDR1 KGHDR and CDR2 SFDVKD. The CDR3 loop spans 15 amino acids. CDR3 nucleotide sequence: TGTGCCACCAGTGATTCCTCAGGTCCCTACTATGGCTACACCTTC. The encoded protein is CATSDSSGPYYGYTF.

This clonotype was counted at least ten times. This chain connects TRBV4-2 to TRBJ2-2; D not resolved. V shed 0 bases and J shed 7 bases, with 6 bases lying between them. The CDR3 is 13 amino acids. CDR1 LGHNA and CDR2 YNFKEQ come from the germline V gene. The CDR3 here is CASSQEGYGELFF. The CDR3 DNA sequence: TGTGCCAGCAGCCAAGAGGGGTACGGGGAGCTGTTTTTT.

The chain has TRBV14 and TRBJ1-4; D ambiguous. With 1 base removed from V and 4 bases from J, the gap between germline ends came to 10 bases. The length of the CDR3 is 15 residues. From germline, CDR1 is SGHDN and CDR2 FVKESK. The DNA for the CDR3 is TGTGCCAGCAGCCAAGTACCAGGCCGTAATGAAAAACTGTTTTTT. Residues: CASSQVPGRNEKLFF.

A few counts support this clonotype. V is TRBV7-6 and J is TRBJ2-3; 9 positions match TRBD1. This CDR3 contains 16 residues. Per germline, CDR1 SGHVS and CDR2 FNYEAQ. V shed 5 bases and J 2 bases; nucleotides not matched to a gene: 8. DNA for the CDR3: TGTGCCAGCAGCCGACGGACAGGGGCGTCCACAGATACGCAGTATTTT. It specifies CASSRRTGASTDTQYF.

V and J are TRBV6-2 or TRBV6-3 and TRBJ2-5, with TRBD1 matching over 10 bases. The V gene's germline CDR1 is MNHEY and CDR2 SVGEGT. This CDR3 is built from 17 residues. J gave up 5 bases and V 8 bases, and 17 bases lay outside the gene matches. The DNA of the CDR3 is TGTGCCAGCGGCGGGACAGGGGAAATTTCTGGGTCGGAGACCCAGTACTTC. Translated: CASGGTGEISGSETQYF.

The CDR3 sequence: CASGPGLAGGADTQYF. The CDR3 coding sequence is TGTGCCAGCGGCCCGGGACTAGCGGGGGGCGCAGATACGCAGTATTTT. This chain connects TRBV27 to TRBJ2-3, with TRBD2 matching over 15 bases. The V and J ends lost 8 bases and 4 bases, in that order; junction bases with no gene match: 7. Germline loops: CDR1 MNHEY, CDR2 SMNVEV (reference sequence). The CDR3 sequence is 16 residues long.

The CDR3 reads CASSLDGRVATNEKLFF. In nucleotides, the CDR3 is TGTGCCAGCAGCTTAGATGGACGAGTCGCAACTAATGAAAAACTGTTTTTT. This chain uses TRBV11-3 with TRBJ1-4; no reliable D call. Per the germline V gene, CDR1 is SGHNT and CDR2 is YENEEA. The V gene lost 0 bases and the J gene lost 0 bases, with 11 bases spanning the gap. This CDR3 contains 17 residues.

J is TRBJ1-1 and V is TRBV5-4; D uncertain. V was shortened by 4 bases and J by 0 bases, with 13 bases between the two germline ends. The CDR3 covers 15 residues. Germline CDR1 is SGHNT and CDR2 is YYREEE (reference sequence). The CDR3 DNA is TGTGCCAGCAGCCCTCCGAGTGGCCTGAACACTGAAGCTTTCTTT. Translated: CASSPPSGLNTEAFF.

The genes are TRBV6-1 and TRBJ1-1; D is unclear. The germline V gene encodes CDR1 MNHNS and CDR2 SASEGT. This CDR3 region has 14 residues. Deletions cut 2 bases from V and 1 base from J, with 8 bases between. This CDR3 reads CASSEWRPNTEAFF. The CDR3 bases are TGTGCCAGCAGTGAATGGCGCCCGAACACTGAAGCTTTCTTT.

This rearrangement joins TRBV6-5 to TRBJ1-5; 8 bases match TRBD1. This CDR3 has 13 amino acids. Looked up from germline, CDR1 is MNHEY and CDR2 is SVGAGI. V was pared by 10 bases and J by 7 bases, with 9 bases of the junction left unmatched. The CDR3 sequence: CATGSGGWQPQHF. Written as DNA, the CDR3 is TGTGCCACTGGTTCAGGGGGCTGGCAGCCCCAGCATTTT.